These 18 T cell receptor beta chains were all obtained from the same sample, sequenced in a study of blood T cells in healthy people across ages. A sample-barcoded 5' primer and a J-beta primer mix were used in a second PCR of roughly 6 to 11 cycles. TCRdb passed the 5' RACE reads through MiXCR, listing each CDR3 protein once. The sample holds hundreds of thousands of distinct CDR3 sequences; about three fifths are singletons and the top ten take over 20%. Material: blood. The receptors come from a man in his thirties or forties in good health.

The table lists this clonotype with a few counts. This chain joins TRBV12-5 and TRBJ2-1; weak D call: TRBD2 (7 bases). Trimming cost V 5 bases and J 8 bases, with 16 bases left between them. CDR3 length: 14 amino acids. Germline-derived CDR1 and CDR2 are LGHNT and FRNRAP. In nucleotides, the CDR3 is TGTGCTAGTGGTGGGGGGGCCTTGTTTGATGAGCAGTTCTTC. Translation gives CASGGGALFDEQFF.

This clonotype came up a few times. CDR3 residues: CSAPQGSNAYGYTF. The CDR3 DNA reads as TGCAGTGCTCCACAGGGAAGTAACGCGTATGGCTACACCTTC. The V gene is TRBV20-1, the J gene TRBJ1-2; TRBD1 is a possible D gene (6 bases). Germline V gene data show CDR1 as DFQATT and CDR2 as SNEGSKA (reference sequence). The CDR3 runs 14 residues. V was clipped by 5 bases and J by 5 bases, with 18 bases between them.

This rearrangement joins TRBV7-6 to TRBJ1-2; no clear D gene. The germline V gene encodes CDR1 SGHVS and CDR2 FNYEAQ. Trimming removed 5 bases from V and 2 bases from J, with 18 bases in between. The CDR3 extends over 16 amino acids. CDR3 nucleotide sequence: TGTGCCAGCAGCCCACCCCAAGGGTCAGACAACTATGGCTACACCTTC. Translated: CASSPPQGSDNYGYTF.

V and J are TRBV14 and TRBJ2-7; 7 nucleotides align to TRBD1. The CDR3 spans 12 residues. V was pared by 8 bases and J by 6 bases, with 7 bases of the junction left unmatched. Germline V lookup: CDR1 SGHDN, CDR2 FVKESK. DNA of the CDR3: TGTGCCAGCGGCGGACAGGTAGGCGAGCAGTACTTC. Translating gives CASGGQVGEQYF.

This clonotype was observed at least ten times. The CDR3 spells CASSQRPAWEQFF. In nucleotides, the CDR3 is TGTGCCAGCAGCCAACGTCCCGCTTGGGAGCAGTTCTTC. This chain joins TRBV3-1 and TRBJ2-1; no reliable D call. CDR1 is LGHDT and CDR2 is YNNKEL in the germline V gene (reference sequence). V lost 2 bases and J 10 bases, leaving 12 bases between the germline ends. The CDR3 has 13 residues.

Many counts were recorded for this clonotype. The V gene is TRBV29-1, the J gene TRBJ2-7; the D is unclear. The V and J ends lost 4 bases and 1 base respectively, with 8 bases between them. Germline assignment: CDR1 SQVTM and CDR2 ANQGSEA. This CDR3 has 12 residues. CDR3 loop: CSVAGGSYEQYF. The CDR3 DNA follows: TGCAGCGTTGCGGGCGGATCCTACGAGCAGTACTTC.

The V and J genes are TRBV29-1 and TRBJ1-5; D perhaps matches TRBD1 (6 bases). V lost 6 bases and J 5 bases, leaving 14 bases between the germline ends. CDR3 size: 13 residues. Germline V lookup: CDR1 SQVTM, CDR2 ANQGSEA. As DNA, the CDR3 is TGCAGCGTAGAGGGGGGAGACGATCAGCCCCAGCATTTT. Residues: CSVEGGDDQPQHF.

Details on this clonotype: The junction does not match germline at one end; this may be a read error. The chain recombines TRBV20-1 with TRBJ1-2, with 12 nucleotides matching TRBD1. Germline-derived CDR1 and CDR2 are DFQATT and SNEGSKA (reference sequence). CDR3 length: 14 amino acids. Here the CDR3 reads CSASGTGGGYGYTF. The CDR3 DNA reads TGCAGCGCTAGTGGGACAGGGGGCGGCTATGGCTACACCTTC.

The chain recombines TRBV20-1 with TRBJ1-6; TRBD1 might be the D (6 bases). Trimming shortened V by 6 bases and J by 7 bases, and 19 bases separated the two germline ends. Germline V gives CDR1 DFQATT, CDR2 SNEGSKA (reference sequence). The CDR3 has 15 residues. The CDR3 protein is CSAHRAGSTNSPLHF. The CDR3 nucleotides read TGCAGTGCACACAGGGCGGGATCAACCAATTCACCCCTCCACTTT.

This clonotype was observed a single time. Its ends do not fully match the called genes, so a read error is possible. The J gene is TRBJ1-2, the V gene TRBV29-1, with D perhaps TRBD1 (6 bases). Germline V gene lookup returns CDR1 SQVTM and CDR2 ANQGSEA. The CDR3 is 13 residues long. CDR3 bases: TGCAGCGTGGGGGCAGGGACCAACTACGGCTACACCTTC. It encodes CSVGAGTNYGYTF.

The rearrangement joins TRBV7-3 to TRBJ1-6, with 7 bases matching TRBD1. Germline CDR1 SGHTA, CDR2 FQGTGA. The junction had 10 bases not matched to a gene; V was cut back by 4 bases and J by 4 bases. CDR3 length: 17 amino acids. The CDR3 sequence is CASSYYPRGGYNSPLHF. CDR3 in DNA: TGTGCCAGCAGCTATTACCCCAGGGGGGGATATAATTCACCCCTCCACTTT.

The genes are TRBV3-1 and TRBJ1-2; no clear D gene. There are 14 residues in the CDR3. Trimming removed 4 bases at V and 8 bases at J, with 17 bases between. Germline assignment: CDR1 LGHDT and CDR2 YNNKEL (reference sequence). CDR3 loop: CASSPEIRSTGYTF. The CDR3 bases are TGTGCCAGCAGCCCTGAAATAAGGTCGACCGGCTACACCTTC.

This clonotype showed up just a few times. CDR3 amino acids: CASSPGHVGTDTQYF. The CDR3 bases are TGTGCCAGCAGCCCAGGACACGTGGGCACAGATACGCAGTATTTT. This chain links TRBV7-9 with TRBJ2-3, with a weak D call TRBD1 (5 bases). The germline CDR1 and CDR2 sequences are SEHNR and FQNEAQ (reference sequence). The CDR3 is made up of 15 amino acids. V lost 5 bases, J lost 1 base, and 13 bases lay in between.

This clonotype showed up just a few times. The chain has TRBV7-6 and TRBJ2-5; 9 positions match TRBD2. With V trimmed by 6 bases and J by 4 bases, 12 bases remained unmatched. This CDR3 has 16 residues. The germline V gene encodes CDR1 SGHVS and CDR2 FNYEAQ. The CDR3 reads CASSKRPGLAGETQYF. As DNA, the CDR3 is TGTGCCAGCAGTAAGAGGCCGGGACTAGCTGGAGAGACCCAGTACTTC. The full variable domain, rest sourced from reference TRBV7-6 and TRBJ2-5, is GAGVSQSPRYKVTKRGQDVALRCDPISGHVSLYWYRQALGQGPEFLTYFNYEAQQDKSGLPNDRFSAERPEGSISTLTIQRTEQRDSAMYRCASSKRPGLAGETQYFGPGTRLLVL.

The V gene is TRBV28, the J gene TRBJ1-2, with D perhaps TRBD1 (5 bases). V shed 10 bases and J shed 4 bases, with 16 bases lying between them. The germline V gene encodes CDR1 MDHEN and CDR2 SYDVKM. The CDR3 is 13 amino acids. The CDR3 bases are TGTGCCACCCGAGTGGGGGTAACCTATGGCTACACCTTC. Protein product: CATRVGVTYGYTF.

The table lists this clonotype with a few counts. This rearrangement joins TRBV10-3 to TRBJ1-5; 7 nucleotides align to TRBD1. Looked up from germline, CDR1 is ENHRY and CDR2 is SYGVKD. The trim removed 11 bases at V and 8 bases at J, leaving 12 bases unmatched. The CDR3 is 13 amino acids. Here the CDR3 reads CAFRDSLLEPQHF. Written as DNA, the CDR3 is TGTGCCTTCCGGGACAGTCTTTTGGAGCCCCAGCATTTT.

The chain carries TRBV20-1 and TRBJ2-3, with 8 bases fitting TRBD2. This CDR3 contains 15 residues. CDR1 is DFQATT and CDR2 is SNEGSKA in the germline V gene (reference sequence). The J segment lost 4 bases and the V segment lost 3 bases, leaving 9 bases of the junction unmatched. CDR3 DNA sequence: TGCAGTGCTAGGGCGGGGACTAGTGGTGCAGATACGCAGTATTTT. Its protein is CSARAGTSGADTQYF.

The V gene is TRBV6-1, the J gene TRBJ2-7, with D unclear. CDR3 length: 10 residues. Looked up from germline, CDR1 is MNHNS and CDR2 is SASEGT. V was trimmed by 3 bases and J by 7 bases, leaving 4 bases between them. CDR3 DNA sequence: TGTGCCAGCAGTGAGGTTGAGCAGTACTTC. Its protein is CASSEVEQYF.